Following are 27 T cell receptor beta chains from one sample sequenced in a study of blood T cell repertoires in COVID-19. The table came from immunoSEQ multiplex PCR; TCRdb's copy has only in-frame clones and leaves some out. The sample lists nearly 350,000 clones; over 70% were seen once. Sequencing was performed on peripheral blood. These receptors all come from a man in his thirties or forties with active or convalescent COVID-19.

The V gene is TRBV7-2, the J gene TRBJ2-5; 12 bases align to TRBD2. The length of the CDR3 is 15 residues. V lost 5 bases, J lost 6 bases, and 7 bases stayed unmatched. Germline lookup yields CDR1 SGHTA and CDR2 FQGNSA. CDR3 nucleotide sequence: TGTGCCAGCAGCCTGACTAGCGGGAGCCCCCAGACCCAGTACTTC. The encoded protein is CASSLTSGSPQTQYF. Full variable domain (rest looked up from reference TRBV7-2 and TRBJ2-5): GAGVSQSPSNKVTEKGKDVELRCDPISGHTALYWYRQSLGQGLEFLIYFQGNSAPDKSGLPSDRFSAERTGGSVSTLTIQRTQQEDSAVYLCASSLTSGSPQTQYFGPGTRLLVL.

The rearrangement uses TRBV20-1 and TRBJ2-5; D possibly corresponds to TRBD2 (6 bases). The CDR3 totals 11 residues. Germline assignment: CDR1 DFQATT and CDR2 SNEGSKA (reference sequence). The CDR3 bases are TGCAGCGCAACGCGGGGAGAGACCCAGTACTTC. Its protein is CSATRGETQYF.

The chain joins TRBV3-1 (or the pseudogene TRBV3-2) to TRBJ2-2; the D gene is possibly TRBD1 (5 bases). CDR1 is LGHDT and CDR2 is YNNKEL in the germline V gene (reference sequence). There are 14 residues in the CDR3. The V end lost 4 bases, the J end lost 3 bases, and 9 bases lay between the germline ends. The CDR3 is CASSRGDYTGELFF. CDR3 nucleotide sequence: TGTGCCAGCAGCCGGGGCGATTACACCGGGGAGCTGTTTTTT.

V usage is TRBV7-2 and J usage is TRBJ2-7, with D hard to call. The germline gives CDR1 SGHTA, CDR2 FQGNSA. Trimming removed 5 bases from V and 0 bases from J, with 8 bases in between. The CDR3 is 13 amino acids. CDR3 in amino acids: CASSPPSSYEQYF. The DNA of the CDR3 is TGTGCCAGCAGCCCACCTAGCTCCTACGAGCAGTACTTC. The variable domain in full, with the rest retrieved from reference TRBV7-2 and TRBJ2-7, is GAGVSQSPSNKVTEKGKDVELRCDPISGHTALYWYRQSLGQGLEFLIYFQGNSAPDKSGLPSDRFSAERTGGSVSTLTIQRTQQEDSAVYLCASSPPSSYEQYFGPGTRLTVT.

This clone was picked up one time. The rearrangement joins TRBV2 to TRBJ2-5; TRBD2 matches 11 bases. V dropped 6 bases and J dropped 5; count of bases not matched to a gene: 5. The germline V gene encodes CDR1 SNHLY and CDR2 FYNNEI. The CDR3 runs to 14 residues. CDR3 region: CASRPTSGSETQYF. Written as DNA, the CDR3 is TGTGCCAGCAGGCCTACTAGCGGGAGTGAGACCCAGTACTTC.

This clone was seen only a few times. The rearrangement joins TRBV7-9 to TRBJ1-3; D is ambiguous. Trimming stripped 0 bases from V and 4 bases from J, with 10 bases between. CDR1 is SEHNR and CDR2 is FQNEAQ in the germline V gene (reference sequence). The CDR3 has 15 residues. CDR3 DNA: TGTGCCAGCAGCTTAGCACCGGGGTTCGGAAACACCATATATTTT. Translating gives CASSLAPGFGNTIYF.

The CDR3 is CASSSSGGGKYEQYF. Written as DNA, the CDR3 is TGTGCCAGCAGTTCGAGCGGGGGGGGGAAATACGAGCAGTACTTC. The V call is TRBV6-5, the J call TRBJ2-7; 10 bases align to TRBD2. CDR1 and CDR2 (germline): MNHEY, SVGAGI. The CDR3 length is 15 residues. V trimming: 4 bases; J trimming: 4 bases; junction bases outside the gene matches: 7.

The chain is built from TRBV6-1 and TRBJ1-6; D gene uncertain. Per the germline V gene, CDR1 is MNHNS and CDR2 is SASEGT. V was shortened by 3 bases and J by 9 bases, with 21 bases between the two germline ends. This CDR3 contains 17 residues. CDR3 in amino acids: CASSDPTASPGSSPLHF. The CDR3 DNA sequence: TGTGCCAGCAGTGATCCGACCGCGAGCCCCGGGAGTTCACCCCTCCACTTT.

Only a few counts were recorded for this clone. V gene TRBV7-2 combines with J gene TRBJ1-6; D is perhaps TRBD1 (6 bases). From germline, CDR1 is SGHTA and CDR2 FQGNSA. The ends were cut back, 3 bases at V and 0 bases at J, with 12 bases in the middle. The CDR3 sequence is 17 residues long. CDR3 DNA: TGTGCCAGCAGCTTCTCACAGGGCAGCTCCTATAATTCACCCCTCCACTTT. Translating gives CASSFSQGSSYNSPLHF.

The chain couples TRBV29-1 to TRBJ2-1; the D gene is possibly TRBD2 (5 bases). V dropped 1 base and J dropped 8 bases, with 12 bases sitting between them. The CDR3 is 13 amino acids. Germline assignment: CDR1 SQVTM and CDR2 ANQGSEA. The CDR3 here is CSVEVEGMHEQFF. For the CDR3, the DNA is TGCAGCGTTGAAGTAGAGGGTATGCATGAGCAGTTCTTC.

The chain recombines TRBV2 with TRBJ1-2; D gene uncertain. Trimming removed 8 bases from V and 1 base from J, with 20 bases in between. Per the germline V gene, CDR1 is SNHLY and CDR2 is FYNNEI. CDR3 length: 16 amino acids. The CDR3 bases are TGTGCCAGCCTCCTAAGACGGGAATTAAATAACTATGGCTACACCTTC. Its protein is CASLLRRELNNYGYTF.

This chain connects TRBV5-1 to TRBJ2-3; 8 nucleotides match TRBD1. Germline-derived CDR1 and CDR2 are SGHRS and YFSETQ. CDR3 length: 15 amino acids. With 5 bases clipped from V and 2 bases from J, the junction kept 7 bases outside the gene matches. The CDR3 sequence is CASRDRAGVTDTQYF. CDR3 DNA sequence: TGCGCCAGCAGGGACAGGGCTGGGGTCACAGATACGCAGTATTTT.

The chain carries TRBV6-5 and TRBJ2-1, with 8 nucleotides matching TRBD2. This CDR3 contains 14 residues. Germline CDR1 and CDR2: MNHEY and SVGAGI. V trimming: 5 bases; J trimming: 2 bases; junction bases outside the gene matches: 2. CDR3 sequence reads: CASSTSGPYNEQFF. The CDR3 coding sequence is TGTGCCAGCAGTACTAGCGGACCCTACAATGAGCAGTTCTTC.

This chain uses TRBV5-1 with TRBJ2-3; tentative D call: TRBD2 (7 bases). The germline CDR1 and CDR2 sequences are SGHRS and YFSETQ. The V and J ends lost 3 bases and 5 bases respectively, with 13 bases between them. CDR3 length equals 14 residues. As DNA, the CDR3 is TGCGCCAGCAGCTGGGGGGGCAGTAGAGATACGCAGTATTTT. This codes for CASSWGGSRDTQYF.

The chain employs TRBV7-8 and TRBJ2-5, with D possibly being TRBD1 (5 bases). CDR1 and CDR2 from the germline V gene are SGHVS and FQNEAQ. This CDR3 spans 12 amino acids. The germline V and J ends were trimmed by 4 bases and 5 bases, with 8 bases remaining between them. Here the CDR3 reads CASSSGLETQYF. The CDR3 nucleotides are TGTGCCAGCAGCTCAGGGTTGGAGACCCAGTACTTC.

In this sample, this clone turned up a few times. J is TRBJ2-5 and V is TRBV7-7, with D uncertain. The V gene lost 5 bases and the J gene lost 5 bases, with 15 bases spanning the gap. The CDR3 sequence is 14 residues long. Germline lookup yields CDR1 SSHAT and CDR2 FNYEAQ (reference sequence). The CDR3 here is CASSPTWQIETQYF. In DNA form, the CDR3 reads TGTGCCAGCAGCCCCACCTGGCAAATCGAGACCCAGTACTTC.

The CDR3 DNA sequence: TGTGCCAGCAGCCGGGACAGGGGGCAAAGGACTAATGAAAAACTGTTTTTT. This sequence encodes CASSRDRGQRTNEKLFF. The chain joins TRBV21-1 to TRBJ1-4; the table's D gene call, TRBD1, was not cross checked with the DNA. TRBV21-1 is a listed pseudogene. This CDR3 region has 17 residues.

The V gene is TRBV27, the J gene TRBJ2-1; 11 bases align to TRBD2. This CDR3 comprises 17 residues. The junction had 10 bases not matched to a gene; V was cut back by 3 bases and J by 6 bases. CDR1 and CDR2 from the germline V gene are MNHEY and SMNVEV (reference sequence). CDR3 nucleotides: TGTGCCAGCAGTTTTTCAATAGCGGGGGGGCCTCTCAATGAGCAGTTCTTC. Translating gives CASSFSIAGGPLNEQFF.

The chain uses TRBV28 and TRBJ2-5, with 8 bases aligning to TRBD2. V lost 1 base to trimming and J lost 5 bases; unmatched junction nucleotides: 9. The CDR3 is 16 amino acids. The germline CDR1 and CDR2 sequences are MDHEN and SYDVKM. The CDR3 loop reads CASSLSGGTSLETQYF. CDR3 nucleotide sequence: TGTGCCAGCAGTTTATCCGGCGGGACTAGTCTTGAGACCCAGTACTTC.

The chain recombines TRBV12-5 with TRBJ2-1; TRBD1 matches at 10 bases. Losses at the gene ends were 5 bases for V and 3 bases for J; bases not matched to a gene: 7. Germline V gene lookup returns CDR1 LGHNT and CDR2 FRNRAP. This CDR3 region has 16 residues. The chain's CDR3 is CASGPRTGGDYNEQFF. CDR3 in DNA: TGTGCTAGTGGTCCCAGGACAGGGGGTGACTACAATGAGCAGTTCTTC.

The chain is built from TRBV30 and TRBJ2-2; D unresolved. The CDR3 is made up of 14 amino acids. V lost 0 bases to trimming and J lost 1 base, with 6 bases between them. The germline V gene encodes CDR1 GTSNPN and CDR2 SVGIG (reference sequence). The CDR3 region has the DNA TGTGCCTGGAGTGTTACGGGGAACACCGGGGAGCTGTTTTTT. As protein: CAWSVTGNTGELFF.

The gene calls are TRBV12-5 and TRBJ2-1; 13 bases fit TRBD2. V shed 2 bases and J 11 bases; nucleotides not matched to a gene: 9. Germline V gene sequence: CDR1 LGHNT, CDR2 FRNRAP. The CDR3 consists of 16 residues. The CDR3 loop is CASGLRRTSGSLQQFF. The CDR3 bases are TGTGCTAGTGGTTTGCGCCGGACTAGCGGGAGTCTGCAGCAGTTCTTC.

Of note for this clone: This sample includes further DNA sequences coding for the same CDR3. The rearrangement joins TRBV3-1 (or the pseudogene TRBV3-2) to TRBJ1-6, with D possibly TRBD1 on 5 matching bases. Trimming took 1 base from V and 8 from J, leaving 6 bases between them. The germline V gene encodes CDR1 LGHDT and CDR2 YNNKEL (reference sequence). The CDR3 runs to 13 residues. The CDR3 spells CASSQGGDSPLHF. DNA of the CDR3: TGTGCCAGCAGCCAAGGGGGCGATTCACCCCTCCACTTT.

V is TRBV29-1 and J is TRBJ2-1, with 8 nucleotides matching TRBD2. The CDR3 extends over 16 amino acids. The germline V gene encodes CDR1 SQVTM and CDR2 ANQGSEA. J lost 7 bases, V lost 0 bases, and 11 bases had no gene match. The CDR3, as DNA: TGCAGCGTTGAAGATCCTCTGGGCGGGGGGATTAATGAGCAGTTCTTC. It codes for CSVEDPLGGGINEQFF.

The rearrangement joins TRBV19 to TRBJ1-5, with no clear D. The germline gives CDR1 LNHDA, CDR2 SQIVND (reference sequence). Trimming removed 3 bases at V and 0 bases at J, with 6 bases between. The CDR3 loop spans 14 amino acids. The CDR3 protein is CASSILYSNQPQHF. The DNA for the CDR3 is TGTGCCAGTAGTATCCTCTATAGCAATCAGCCCCAGCATTTT.

V usage is TRBV24-1 and J usage is TRBJ1-2; TRBD1 aligns across 8 bases. Losses at the gene ends were 1 base for V and 8 bases for J; bases not matched to a gene: 2. The germline V gene has CDR1 KGHDR and CDR2 SFDVKD. The CDR3 covers 13 residues. The CDR3 sequence: CATSDLDRGGYTF. Written as DNA, the CDR3 is TGTGCCACCAGTGATTTAGACAGGGGCGGCTACACCTTC.

The rearrangement joins TRBV5-1 to TRBJ1-1, with D possibly being TRBD1 (6 bases). Germline-derived CDR1 and CDR2 are SGHRS and YFSETQ. The CDR3 loop spans 14 amino acids. The germline V and J ends were trimmed by 0 bases and 6 bases, with 12 bases remaining between them. CDR3 loop: CASSLEGRGAEAFF. CDR3 nucleotide sequence: TGCGCCAGCAGCTTGGAGGGCAGGGGCGCTGAAGCTTTCTTT.